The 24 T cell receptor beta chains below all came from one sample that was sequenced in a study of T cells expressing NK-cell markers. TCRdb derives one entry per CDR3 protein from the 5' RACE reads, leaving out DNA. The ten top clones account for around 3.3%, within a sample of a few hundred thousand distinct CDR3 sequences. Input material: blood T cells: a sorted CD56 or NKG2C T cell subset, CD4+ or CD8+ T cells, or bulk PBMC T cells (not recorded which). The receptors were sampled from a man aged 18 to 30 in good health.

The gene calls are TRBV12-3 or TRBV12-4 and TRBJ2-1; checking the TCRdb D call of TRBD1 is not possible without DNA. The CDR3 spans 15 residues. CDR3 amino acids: CASSSSGGGGNEQFF.

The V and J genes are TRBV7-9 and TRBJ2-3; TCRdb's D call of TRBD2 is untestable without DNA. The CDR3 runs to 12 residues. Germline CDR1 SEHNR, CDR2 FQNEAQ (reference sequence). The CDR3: CASSSLLDTQYF.

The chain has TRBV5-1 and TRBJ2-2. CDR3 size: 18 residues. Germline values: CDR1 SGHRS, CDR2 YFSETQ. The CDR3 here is CASSLDLDAAYNTGELFF.

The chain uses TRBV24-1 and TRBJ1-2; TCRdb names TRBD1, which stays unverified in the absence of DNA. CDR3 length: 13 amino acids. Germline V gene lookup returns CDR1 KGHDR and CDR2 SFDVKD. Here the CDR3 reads CATSDMGRRGYTF.

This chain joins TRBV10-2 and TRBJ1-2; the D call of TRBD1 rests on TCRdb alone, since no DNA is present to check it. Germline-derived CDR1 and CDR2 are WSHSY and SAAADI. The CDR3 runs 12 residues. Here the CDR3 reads CAAQIPTHGYTF.

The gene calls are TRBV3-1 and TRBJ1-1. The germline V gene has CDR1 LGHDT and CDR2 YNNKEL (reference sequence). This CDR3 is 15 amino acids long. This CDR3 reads CASSPAPPGDTEAFF.

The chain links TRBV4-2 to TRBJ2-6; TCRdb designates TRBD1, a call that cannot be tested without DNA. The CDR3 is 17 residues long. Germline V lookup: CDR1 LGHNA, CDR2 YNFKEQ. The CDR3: CASSQGGGNSGANVLTF.

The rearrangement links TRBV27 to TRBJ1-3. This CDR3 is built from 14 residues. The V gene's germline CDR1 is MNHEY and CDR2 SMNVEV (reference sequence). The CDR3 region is CASSPAITGNTIYF.

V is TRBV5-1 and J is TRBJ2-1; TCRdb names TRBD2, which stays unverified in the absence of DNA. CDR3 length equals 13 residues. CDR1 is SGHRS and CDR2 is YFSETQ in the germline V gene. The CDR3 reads CAASSDSWGEQFF.

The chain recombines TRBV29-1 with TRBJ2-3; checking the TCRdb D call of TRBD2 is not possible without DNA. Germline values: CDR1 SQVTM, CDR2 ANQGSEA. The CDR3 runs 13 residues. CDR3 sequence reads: CSHEREMMDTQYF.

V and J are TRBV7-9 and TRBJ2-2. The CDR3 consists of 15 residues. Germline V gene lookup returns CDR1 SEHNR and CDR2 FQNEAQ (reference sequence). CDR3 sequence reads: CASSLPLAETGELFF. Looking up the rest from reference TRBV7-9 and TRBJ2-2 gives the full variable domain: DTGVSQNPRHKITKRGQNVTFRCDPISEHNRLYWYRQTLGQGPEFLTYFQNEAQLEKSRLLSDRFSAERPKGSFSTLEIQRTEQGDSAMYLCASSLPLAETGELFFGEGSRLTVL.

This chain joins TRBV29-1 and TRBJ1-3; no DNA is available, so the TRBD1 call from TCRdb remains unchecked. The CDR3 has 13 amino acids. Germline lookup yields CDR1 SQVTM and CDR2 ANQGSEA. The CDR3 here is CSVAGVRGNTIYF.

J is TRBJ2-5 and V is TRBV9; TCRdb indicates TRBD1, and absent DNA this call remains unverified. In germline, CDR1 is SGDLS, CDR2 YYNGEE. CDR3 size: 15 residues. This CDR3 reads CASSASTGGAETQYF.

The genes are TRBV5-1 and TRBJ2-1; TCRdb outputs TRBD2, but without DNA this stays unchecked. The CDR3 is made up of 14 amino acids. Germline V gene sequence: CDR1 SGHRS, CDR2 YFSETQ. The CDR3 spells CASSPGLYGNEQFF. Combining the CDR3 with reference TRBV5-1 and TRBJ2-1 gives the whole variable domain KAGVTQTPRYLIKTRGQQVTLSCSPISGHRSVSWYQQTPGQGLQFLFEYFSETQRNKGNFPGRFSGRQFSNSRSEMNVSTLELGDSALYLCASSPGLYGNEQFFGPGTRLTVL.

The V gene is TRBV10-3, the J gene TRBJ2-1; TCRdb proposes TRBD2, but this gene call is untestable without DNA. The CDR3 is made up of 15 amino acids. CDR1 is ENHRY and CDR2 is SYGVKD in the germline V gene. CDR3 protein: CAISPSTSGNNEQFF.

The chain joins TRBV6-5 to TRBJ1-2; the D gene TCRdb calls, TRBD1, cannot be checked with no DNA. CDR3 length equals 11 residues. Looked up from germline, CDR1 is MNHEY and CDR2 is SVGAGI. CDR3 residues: CATQGAGGYTF.

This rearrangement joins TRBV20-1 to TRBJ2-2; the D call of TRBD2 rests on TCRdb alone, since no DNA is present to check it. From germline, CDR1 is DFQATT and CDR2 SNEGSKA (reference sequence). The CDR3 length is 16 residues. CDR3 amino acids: CSARDVREGPGGELFF.

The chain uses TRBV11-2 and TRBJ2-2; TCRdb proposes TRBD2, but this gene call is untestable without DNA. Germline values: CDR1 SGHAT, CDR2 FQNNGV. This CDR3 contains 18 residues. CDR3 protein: CASSLIPGGLAGARELFF. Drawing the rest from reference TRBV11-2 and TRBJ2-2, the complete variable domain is EAGVAQSPRYKIIEKRQSVAFWCNPISGHATLYWYQQILGQGPKLLIQFQNNGVVDDSQLPKDRFSAERLKGVDSTLKIQPAKLEDSAVYLCASSLIPGGLAGARELFFGEGSRLTVL.

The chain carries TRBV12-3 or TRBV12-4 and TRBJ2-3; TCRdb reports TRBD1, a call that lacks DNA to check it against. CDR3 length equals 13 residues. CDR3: CASIRDWADTQYF.

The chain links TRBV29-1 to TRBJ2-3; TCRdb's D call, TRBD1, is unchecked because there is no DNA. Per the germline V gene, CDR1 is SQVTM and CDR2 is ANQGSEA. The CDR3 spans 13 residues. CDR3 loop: CSVRDRRPDTQYF.

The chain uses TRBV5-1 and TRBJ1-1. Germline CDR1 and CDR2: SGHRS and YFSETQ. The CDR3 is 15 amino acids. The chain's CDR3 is CASRPPGLTNTEAFF.

CDR3 loop: CASSQTGQGENIQYF. The chain uses TRBV4-2 and TRBJ2-4; TCRdb proposes TRBD1, but this gene call is untestable without DNA. Germline CDR1 reads LGHNA; CDR2 reads YNFKEQ. CDR3 length equals 15 residues.

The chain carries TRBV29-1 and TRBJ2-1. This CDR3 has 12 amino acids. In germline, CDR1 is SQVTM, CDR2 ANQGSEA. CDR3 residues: CSVEVRDNEQFF.

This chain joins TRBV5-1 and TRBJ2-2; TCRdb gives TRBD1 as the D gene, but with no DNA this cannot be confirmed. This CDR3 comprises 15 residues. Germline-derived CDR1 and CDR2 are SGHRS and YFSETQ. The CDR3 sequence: CASSLHQGQTGELFF.